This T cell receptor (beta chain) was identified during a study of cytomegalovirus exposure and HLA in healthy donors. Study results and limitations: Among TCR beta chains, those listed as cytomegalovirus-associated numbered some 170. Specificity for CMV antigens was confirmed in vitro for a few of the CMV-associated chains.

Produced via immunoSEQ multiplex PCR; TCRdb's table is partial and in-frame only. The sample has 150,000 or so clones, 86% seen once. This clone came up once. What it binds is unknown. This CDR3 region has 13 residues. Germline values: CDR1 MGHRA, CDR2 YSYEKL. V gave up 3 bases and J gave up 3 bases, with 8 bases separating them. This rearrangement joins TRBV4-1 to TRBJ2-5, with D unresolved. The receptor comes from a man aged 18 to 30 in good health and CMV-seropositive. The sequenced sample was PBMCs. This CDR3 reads CASSQGVEETQYF. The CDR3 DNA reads TGCGCCAGCAGCCAGGGCGTTGAAGAGACCCAGTACTTC.